This T cell receptor beta chain was obtained from a study of T cell changes during pregnancy in multiple sclerosis. This table comes from immunoSEQ multiplex PCR, and its TCRdb copy is limited to in-frame clones, with some not included. Here the sample spans about 120,000 clones, approximately 94% being singletons. The CDR3 consists of 15 residues. Trimming pared 5 bases from V and 2 bases from J, leaving 13 bases between. CDR1 is MDHEN, CDR2 SYDVKM, per germline. The clonotype comes from a female donor with multiple sclerosis, enrolled in a pregnancy study. The input for sequencing was peripheral blood, taken before pregnancy. The chain recombines TRBV28 with TRBJ1-5, with D tentatively TRBD1 (5 bases). As DNA, the CDR3 is TGTGCCAGCAGTCCCCCAGGGAACGGCAATCAGCCCCAGCATTTT. This codes for CASSPPGNGNQPQHF.